These 21 T cell receptor beta chains were all obtained from the same sample, sequenced in a study of blood T cell repertoires in COVID-19. Data came from immunoSEQ multiplex PCR; TCRdb stores just in-frame clones and leaves some out. The sample has over 200,000 clones, 89% seen once. The specimen sequenced was peripheral blood. The receptors were gathered from a man between 60 and 75 years old who had recovered from COVID-19.

The chain employs TRBV18 and TRBJ1-2; 8 nucleotides line up with TRBD1. The CDR3 runs to 14 residues. The V gene's germline CDR1 is KGHSH and CDR2 LQKENI. Losses at the gene ends were 4 bases for V and 8 bases for J; bases not matched to a gene: 9. CDR3 nucleotides: TGTGCCAGCTCACTAACCGGGACAGGATTCGGCTACACCTTC. Translation: CASSLTGTGFGYTF.

This chain joins TRBV3-1 (or the pseudogene TRBV3-2) and TRBJ1-2; TRBD1 matches at 9 bases. The CDR3 contains 12 residues. CDR1 and CDR2 from the germline V gene are LGHDT and YNNKEL (reference sequence). V was pared by 4 bases and J by 8 bases, with 2 bases of the junction left unmatched. Written as DNA, the CDR3 is TGTGCCAGCAGCCGGGACAGGGAAGGCTACACCTTC. This gives the protein CASSRDREGYTF.

The chain uses TRBV2 and TRBJ1-1, with TRBD1 matching over 8 bases. The CDR3 loop spans 13 amino acids. Trimming cost V 5 bases and J 7 bases; bases outside gene matches: 6. CDR1 is SNHLY, CDR2 FYNNEI, per germline. Here the CDR3 reads CASSYRGWGEAFF. DNA of the CDR3: TGTGCCAGCAGTTACAGGGGGTGGGGTGAAGCTTTCTTT.

The chain joins TRBV5-1 to TRBJ2-7, with D possibly matching TRBD2 (6 bases). CDR3 length equals 13 residues. Germline CDR1 and CDR2: SGHRS and YFSETQ. The V and J ends lost 7 bases and 5 bases respectively, with 16 bases between them. The CDR3 sequence: CASRRGGMDEQYF. In DNA form, the CDR3 reads TGCGCCAGCCGTAGGGGCGGGATGGACGAGCAGTACTTC.

V gene TRBV20-1 combines with J gene TRBJ2-5; the D gene is possibly TRBD1 (6 bases). CDR1 and CDR2 from the germline V gene are DFQATT and SNEGSKA (reference sequence). The CDR3 loop spans 13 amino acids. V shed 3 bases and J shed 1 base, with 9 bases lying between them. The CDR3 DNA is TGCAGTGCTAGTCGGACAGCCCAAGAGACCCAGTACTTC. It specifies CSASRTAQETQYF.

The table lists this clone with a count of one. V usage is TRBV7-3 and J usage is TRBJ2-5; TRBD2 matches 7 bases. V was pared by 2 bases and J by 1 base, with 4 bases of the junction left unmatched. In germline, CDR1 is SGHTA, CDR2 FQGTGA. The CDR3 loop spans 15 amino acids. As DNA, the CDR3 is TGTGCCAGCAGCTTATTGGGGACTACCCAAGAGACCCAGTACTTC. Its translation: CASSLLGTTQETQYF. The full variable domain, its missing parts supplied by reference TRBV7-3 and TRBJ2-5, is GAGVSQTPSNKVTEKGKYVELRCDPISGHTALYWYRQSLGQGPEFLIYFQGTGAADDSGLPNDRFFAVRPEGSVSTLKIQRTERGDSAVYLCASSLLGTTQETQYFGPGTRLLVL.

Only a few counts were recorded for this clone. The chain carries TRBV9 and TRBJ1-3, with 8 nucleotides matching TRBD1. The CDR3 extends over 14 amino acids. The germline V gene encodes CDR1 SGDLS and CDR2 YYNGEE. With 6 bases clipped from V and 3 bases from J, the junction kept 5 bases outside the gene matches. CDR3 sequence reads: CASTQTGDGNTIYF. CDR3 in DNA: TGTGCCAGCACCCAGACAGGGGATGGAAACACCATATATTTT. Drawing the rest from reference TRBV9 and TRBJ1-3, the complete variable domain is DSGVTQTPKHLITATGQRVTLRCSPRSGDLSVYWYQQSLDQGLQFLIQYYNGEERAKGNILERFSAQQFPDLHSELNLSSLELGDSALYFCASTQTGDGNTIYFGEGSWLTVV.

The chain joins TRBV10-3 to TRBJ2-1; 9 bases are a match to TRBD2. The CDR3 length is 14 residues. The junction had 7 bases not matched to a gene; V was cut back by 3 bases and J by 10 bases. Germline V gene lookup returns CDR1 ENHRY and CDR2 SYGVKD. The CDR3 DNA reads TGTGCCATCAGTGACACTAGCGGGTATCGGGAGCAGTTCTTC. It encodes CAISDTSGYREQFF.

The rearrangement links TRBV28 to TRBJ2-6, with TRBD1 identical over 8 bases. Germline-derived CDR1 and CDR2 are MDHEN and SYDVKM. V was pared by 5 bases and J by 0 bases, with 9 bases of the junction left unmatched. The CDR3 is 18 amino acids. The CDR3 region has the DNA TGTGCCAGCAGTCCCCCGAGGACAGGGAGCTCTGGGGCCAACGTCCTGACTTTC. The encoded protein is CASSPPRTGSSGANVLTF.

V usage is TRBV28 and J usage is TRBJ2-1; 10 bases map to TRBD2. The CDR3 extends over 17 amino acids. Germline lookup yields CDR1 MDHEN and CDR2 SYDVKM. J gave up 7 bases and V 2 bases, and 11 bases lay outside the gene matches. The CDR3 region has the DNA TGTGCCAGCAGTTTAATAAGTTCTAGCGGGAGCGGGAATGAGCAGTTCTTC. Its protein product is CASSLISSSGSGNEQFF.

This sequence joins TRBV18 and TRBJ1-6; TRBD1 matches at 8 bases. Germline CDR1 reads KGHSH; CDR2 reads LQKENI. The CDR3 sequence is 14 residues long. V lost 4 bases to trimming and J lost 6 bases; unmatched junction nucleotides: 2. This CDR3 reads CASSLDRVNSPLHF. The CDR3 region has the DNA TGTGCCAGCTCACTGGACAGGGTTAATTCACCCCTCCACTTT.

The table lists this clone with a count of one. The chain couples TRBV19 to TRBJ2-7, with 11 bases aligning to TRBD1. CDR3 length: 16 amino acids. The germline V gene encodes CDR1 LNHDA and CDR2 SQIVND (reference sequence). J gave up 2 bases and V 0 bases, and 3 bases lay outside the gene matches. This chain's CDR3 is CASSIDGQGAPYEQYF. For the CDR3, the DNA is TGTGCCAGTAGTATAGATGGACAGGGGGCTCCCTACGAGCAGTACTTC.

This chain links TRBV4-1 with TRBJ1-2; 10 bases map to TRBD1. The germline V gene encodes CDR1 MGHRA and CDR2 YSYEKL. V shed 0 bases, J shed 7 bases, and the junction held 17 bases outside the gene matches. The CDR3 runs 19 residues. The CDR3: CASSQDRGQGFGLSGGYTF. CDR3 coding DNA: TGCGCCAGCAGCCAAGATCGGGGACAGGGGTTTGGCTTATCGGGTGGCTACACCTTC.

The V call is TRBV7-3, the J call TRBJ2-7; D uncertain. CDR3 size: 12 residues. Germline V gene data show CDR1 as SGHTA and CDR2 as FQGTGA. Trimming cost V 5 bases and J 0 bases, with 5 bases left between them. CDR3 nucleotides: TGTGCCAGCAGCCCCAACTCCTACGAGCAGTACTTC. The encoded protein is CASSPNSYEQYF.

The chain joins TRBV21-1 to TRBJ2-2; the table's D gene call, TRBD1, was not cross checked with the DNA. TRBV21-1 is tagged as a pseudogene. The CDR3 spans 18 residues. CDR3 nucleotides: TGTGCCAGCAGCAAACCATCTACGGGACAGGTGAACACCGGGGAGCTGTTTTTT. Encoded protein: CASSKPSTGQVNTGELFF.

The chain uses TRBV18 and TRBJ1-4; D uncertain. The CDR3 is 13 residues long. The V end was cut by 6 bases, the J end by 0 bases, with 5 bases between. CDR1 and CDR2 from the germline V gene are KGHSH and LQKENI. CDR3 amino acids: CASSRATNEKLFF. The CDR3, as DNA: TGTGCCAGCTCGAGGGCAACTAATGAAAAACTGTTTTTT.

The chain combines TRBV28 with TRBJ1-3; no firm D call. The germline CDR1 and CDR2 sequences are MDHEN and SYDVKM. The germline V and J ends were trimmed by 7 bases and 0 bases, with 10 bases remaining between them. There are 14 residues in the CDR3. The CDR3 DNA is TGTGCCAGCACCCTGTGGAGCTCTGGAAACACCATATATTTT. As protein: CASTLWSSGNTIYF.

This chain joins TRBV3-1 (or the pseudogene TRBV3-2) and TRBJ2-7; 8 bases fit TRBD1. This CDR3 is 15 amino acids long. The J segment lost 2 bases and the V segment lost 4 bases, leaving 7 bases of the junction unmatched. Germline values: CDR1 LGHDT, CDR2 YNNKEL (reference sequence). CDR3 protein: CASSPRQGSTYEQYF. CDR3 in DNA: TGTGCCAGCAGCCCACGACAGGGGTCAACCTACGAGCAGTACTTC.

The table lists this clone with a few counts. The chain recombines TRBV5-1 with TRBJ1-6; TRBD1 might be the D (5 bases). Germline V gene sequence: CDR1 SGHRS, CDR2 YFSETQ. The CDR3 is 15 residues long. Trimming took off 2 bases at V and 12 bases at J, with 18 bases between the two ends. In DNA form, the CDR3 reads TGCGCCAGCAGCTTAGGGGACCGAGGGGAGGGACCCCTCCACTTT. Its protein product is CASSLGDRGEGPLHF.

This sequence joins TRBV7-3 and TRBJ1-6; TRBD1 is a possible D gene (5 bases). Germline CDR1 is SGHTA and CDR2 is FQGTGA. The germline V and J ends were trimmed by 3 bases and 7 bases, with 13 bases remaining between them. CDR3 length: 15 residues. CDR3 in DNA: TGTGCCAGCAGCTTGGGGCGGGGTGTGAATTCACCCCTCCACTTT. It encodes CASSLGRGVNSPLHF.

The rearrangement joins TRBV3-1 (or the pseudogene TRBV3-2) to TRBJ1-1, with D maybe TRBD1 (6 bases). Looked up from germline, CDR1 is LGHDT and CDR2 is YNNKEL (reference sequence). Trimming stripped 3 bases from V and 5 bases from J, with 13 bases between. The CDR3 covers 14 residues. CDR3 in DNA: TGTGCCAGCAGCCATTATACAGGGAGAACTGAAGCTTTCTTT. It yields the protein CASSHYTGRTEAFF.